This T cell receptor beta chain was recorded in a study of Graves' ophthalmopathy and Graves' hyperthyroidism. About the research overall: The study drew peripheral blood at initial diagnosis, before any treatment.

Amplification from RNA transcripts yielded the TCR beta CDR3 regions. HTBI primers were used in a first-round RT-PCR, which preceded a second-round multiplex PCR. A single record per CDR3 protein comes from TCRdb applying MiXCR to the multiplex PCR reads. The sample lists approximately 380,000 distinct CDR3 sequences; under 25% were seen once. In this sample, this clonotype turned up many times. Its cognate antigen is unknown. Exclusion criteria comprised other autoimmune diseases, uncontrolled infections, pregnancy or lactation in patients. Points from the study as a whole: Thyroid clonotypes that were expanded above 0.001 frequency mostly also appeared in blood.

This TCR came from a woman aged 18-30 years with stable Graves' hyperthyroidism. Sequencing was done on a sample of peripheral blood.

DNA for the CDR3: TGCAGTGCTAGTAAACCTATTAGACAGGTATTTAGCAATCAGCCCCAGCATTTT. Protein product: CSASKPIRQVFSNQPQHF. This rearrangement joins TRBV20-1 to TRBJ1-5; possibly TRBD1 for D (6 bases). Germline V gene data show CDR1 as DFQATT and CDR2 as SNEGSKA (reference sequence). Trimming stripped 3 bases from V and 0 bases from J, with 21 bases between. The CDR3 is 18 amino acids.